This entry describes one T cell receptor beta chain. Random hexamers served to reverse transcribe roughly 0.45 to 1 ug RNA. It was immunoSEQ multiplex PCR that amplified TCR beta CDR3 across 54 Vbeta and 13 Jbeta. One entry per CDR3 protein, called by TCRdb with MiXCR from the immunoSEQ multiplex PCR reads. The sample carries approximately 160,000 distinct CDR3 sequences, around 92% recorded once. Germline-derived CDR1 and CDR2 are SNHLY and FYNNEI. The V gene lost 4 bases and the J gene lost 8 bases, with 15 bases spanning the gap. This CDR3 comprises 15 residues. This entry is derived from a study of CD8 T cells in Susac syndrome.

The specimen was CD4+ T cells from PBMCs. The chain is built from TRBV2 and TRBJ1-6, with D maybe TRBD1 (5 bases). The sequence came from a human donor in good health. The CDR3 here is CASSVLGAMDSPLHF. Written as DNA, the CDR3 is TGTGCCAGCAGTGTCCTCGGGGCAATGGATTCACCCCTCCACTTT. The variable domain in full, with the rest retrieved from reference TRBV2 and TRBJ1-6, is EPEVTQTPSHQVTQMGQEVILRCVPISNHLYFYWYRQILGQKVEFLVSFYNNEISEKSEIFDDQFSVERPDGSNFTLKIRSTKLEDSAMYFCASSVLGAMDSPLHFGNGTRLTVT.